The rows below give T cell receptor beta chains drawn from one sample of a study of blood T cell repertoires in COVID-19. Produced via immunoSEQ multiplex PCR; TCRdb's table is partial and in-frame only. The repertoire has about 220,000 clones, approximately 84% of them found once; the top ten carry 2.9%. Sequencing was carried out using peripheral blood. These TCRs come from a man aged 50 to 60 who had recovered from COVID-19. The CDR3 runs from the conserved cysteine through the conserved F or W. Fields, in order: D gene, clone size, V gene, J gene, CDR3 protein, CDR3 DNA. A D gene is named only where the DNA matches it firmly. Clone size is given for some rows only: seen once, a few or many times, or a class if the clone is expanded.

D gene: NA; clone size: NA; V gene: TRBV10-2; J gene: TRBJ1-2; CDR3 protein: CASSEVGDYGYTF; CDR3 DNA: TGCGCCAGCAGTGAGGTGGGCGACTATGGCTACACCTTC
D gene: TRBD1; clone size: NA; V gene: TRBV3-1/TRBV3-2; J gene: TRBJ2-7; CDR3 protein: CASSQGGGGPYEQYF; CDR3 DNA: TGTGCCAGCAGCCAAGGAGGGGGCGGACCCTACGAGCAGTACTTC
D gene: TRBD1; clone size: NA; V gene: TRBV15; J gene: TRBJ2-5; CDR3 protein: CATSLKGQGAGETQYF; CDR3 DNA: TGTGCCACCAGCCTGAAGGGACAGGGGGCAGGAGAGACCCAGTACTTC
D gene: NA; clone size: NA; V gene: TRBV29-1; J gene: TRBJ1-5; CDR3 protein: CSVEVTWERDGNQPQHF; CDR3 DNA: TGCAGCGTTGAAGTCACCTGGGAGCGAGACGGCAATCAGCCCCAGCATTTT
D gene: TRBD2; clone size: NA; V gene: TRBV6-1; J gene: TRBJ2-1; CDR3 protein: CASSETHNSGRANEQFF; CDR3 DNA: TGTGCCAGCAGTGAAACTCATAATAGCGGGAGGGCCAATGAGCAGTTCTTC
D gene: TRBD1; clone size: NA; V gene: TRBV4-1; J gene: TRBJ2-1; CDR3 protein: CASSQDSRDRGRRSYNEQFF; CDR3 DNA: TGCGCCAGCAGCCAAGACTCCCGGGACAGGGGGCGCAGAAGCTACAATGAGCAGTTCTTC
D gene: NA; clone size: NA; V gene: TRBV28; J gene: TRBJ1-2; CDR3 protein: CASRLQGRPYGYTF; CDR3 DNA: TGTGCCAGCAGATTACAGGGTAGGCCTTATGGCTACACCTTC
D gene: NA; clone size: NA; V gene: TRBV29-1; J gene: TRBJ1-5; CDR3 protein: CSVGSQPQHF; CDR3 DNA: TGCAGCGTGGGGAGTCAGCCCCAGCATTTT
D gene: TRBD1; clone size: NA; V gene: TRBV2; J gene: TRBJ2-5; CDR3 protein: CASSETGGGIETQYF; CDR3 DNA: TGTGCCAGCAGTGAGACAGGGGGCGGGATAGAGACCCAGTACTTC
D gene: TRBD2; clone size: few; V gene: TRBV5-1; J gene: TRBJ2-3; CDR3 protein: CASSLSGRADTQYF; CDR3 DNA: TGCGCCAGCAGTCTTAGCGGGAGGGCAGATACGCAGTATTTT
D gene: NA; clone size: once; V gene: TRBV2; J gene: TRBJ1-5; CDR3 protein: CASSRQGLMEPQHF; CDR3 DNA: TGTGCCAGCAGCAGGCAGGGTTTGATGGAGCCCCAGCATTTT